The source of this TCR beta chain is a study of T cells after yellow fever vaccination. Overall study results and limits: Abundant clonotypes (contaminants from the bulk population) could be present in FACS-sorted repertoires. Clones from primary vaccination mostly reappeared after the booster (96% CD4, less than 90% CD8). Overlap between CD4 and CD8 compartments was detected for a small share of clonotypes.

The CDR3 totals 15 residues. Trimming pared 4 bases from V and 4 bases from J, leaving 14 bases between. CDR1 and CDR2 from the germline V gene are KGHDR and SFDVKD. Universal primer sites and UMIs were introduced during 5'RACE template-switching synthesis of TCR cDNA. TCRdb fed the 5' RACE reads into MiXCR, producing one record per CDR3 protein. This sample carries around 88,000 distinct CDR3 sequences, less than 15% of them seen once, and the ten largest clones take around 23%. V and J are TRBV24-1 and TRBJ2-3; D unresolved. The receptor was isolated from a man younger than 35 who received the YFV17D yellow fever vaccine. The source material was CD8+ T cells not binding an NS4B(214-222) dextramer, sorted from PBMCs, sampled 20 to 25 days after the first yellow fever vaccination. CDR3 DNA sequence: TGTGCCACCAGTGACCACGCCCGACAAGCAGATACGCAGTATTTT. It yields the protein CATSDHARQADTQYF.